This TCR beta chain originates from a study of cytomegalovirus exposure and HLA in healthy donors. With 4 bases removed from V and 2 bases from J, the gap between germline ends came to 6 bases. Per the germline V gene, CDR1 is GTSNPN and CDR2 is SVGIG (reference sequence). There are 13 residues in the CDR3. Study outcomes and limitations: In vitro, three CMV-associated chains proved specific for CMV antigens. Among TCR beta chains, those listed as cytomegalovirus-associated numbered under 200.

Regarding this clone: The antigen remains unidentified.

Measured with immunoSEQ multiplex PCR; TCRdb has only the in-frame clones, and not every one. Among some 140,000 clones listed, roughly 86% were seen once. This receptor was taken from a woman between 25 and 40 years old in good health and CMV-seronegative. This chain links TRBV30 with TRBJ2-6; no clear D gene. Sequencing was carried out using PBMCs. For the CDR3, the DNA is TGTGCCTGGATGGTAGCTGGGGCCAACGTCCTGACTTTC. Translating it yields CAWMVAGANVLTF.